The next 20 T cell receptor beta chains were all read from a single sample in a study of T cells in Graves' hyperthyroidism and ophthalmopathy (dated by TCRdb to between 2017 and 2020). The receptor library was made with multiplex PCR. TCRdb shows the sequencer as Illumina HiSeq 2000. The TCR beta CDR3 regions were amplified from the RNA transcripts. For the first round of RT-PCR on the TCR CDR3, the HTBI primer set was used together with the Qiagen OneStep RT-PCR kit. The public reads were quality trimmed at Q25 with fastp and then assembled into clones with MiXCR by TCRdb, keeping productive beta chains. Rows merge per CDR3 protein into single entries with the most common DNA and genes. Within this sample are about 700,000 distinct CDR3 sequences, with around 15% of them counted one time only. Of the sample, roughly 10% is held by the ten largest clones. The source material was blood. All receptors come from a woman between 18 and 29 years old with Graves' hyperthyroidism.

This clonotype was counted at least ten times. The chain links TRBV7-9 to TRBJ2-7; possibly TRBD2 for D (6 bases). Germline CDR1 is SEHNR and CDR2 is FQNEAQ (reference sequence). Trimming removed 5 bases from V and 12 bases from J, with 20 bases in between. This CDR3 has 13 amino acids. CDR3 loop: CASSPAGLPGRYF. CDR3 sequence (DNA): TGTGCCAGCAGCCCTGCGGGACTCCCCGGGCGGTACTTC. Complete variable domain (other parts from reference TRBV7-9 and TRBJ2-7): DTGVSQNPRHKITKRGQNVTFRCDPISEHNRLYWYRQTLGQGPEFLTYFQNEAQLEKSRLLSDRFSAERPKGSFSTLEIQRTEQGDSAMYLCASSPAGLPGRYFGPGTRLTVT.

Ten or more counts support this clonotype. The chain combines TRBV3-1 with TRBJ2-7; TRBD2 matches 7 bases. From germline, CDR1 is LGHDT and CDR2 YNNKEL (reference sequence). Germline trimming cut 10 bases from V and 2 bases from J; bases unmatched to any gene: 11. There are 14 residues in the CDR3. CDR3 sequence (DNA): TGTGCCACCGAAGCCGGGAGGCCTCCCTACGAGCAGTACTTC. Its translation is CATEAGRPPYEQYF.

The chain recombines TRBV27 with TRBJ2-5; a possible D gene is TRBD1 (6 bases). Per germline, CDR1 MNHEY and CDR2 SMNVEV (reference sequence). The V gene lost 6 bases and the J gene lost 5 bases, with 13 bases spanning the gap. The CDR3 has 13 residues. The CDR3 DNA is TGTGCCAGCAGCTCTCGTCAGGGGGAGACCCAGTACTTC. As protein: CASSSRQGETQYF.

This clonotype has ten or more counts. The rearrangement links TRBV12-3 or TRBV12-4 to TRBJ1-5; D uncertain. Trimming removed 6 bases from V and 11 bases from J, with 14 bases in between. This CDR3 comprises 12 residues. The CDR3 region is CASRSTRSAQHF. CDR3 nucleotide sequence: TGTGCCAGCAGATCGACCAGGTCGGCCCAGCATTTT.

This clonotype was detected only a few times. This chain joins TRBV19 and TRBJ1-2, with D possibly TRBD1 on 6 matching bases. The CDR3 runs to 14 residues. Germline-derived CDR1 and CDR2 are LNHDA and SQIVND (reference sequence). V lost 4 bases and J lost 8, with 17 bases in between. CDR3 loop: CASSRPVTGIGYTF. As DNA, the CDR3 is TGTGCCAGTAGTAGACCCGTTACAGGGATCGGCTACACCTTC.

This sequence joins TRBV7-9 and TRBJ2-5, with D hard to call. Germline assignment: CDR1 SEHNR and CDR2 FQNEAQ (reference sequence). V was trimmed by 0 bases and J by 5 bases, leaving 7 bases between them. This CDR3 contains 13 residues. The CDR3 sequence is CASSLANSETQYF. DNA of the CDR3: TGTGCCAGCAGCTTAGCGAATTCCGAGACCCAGTACTTC.

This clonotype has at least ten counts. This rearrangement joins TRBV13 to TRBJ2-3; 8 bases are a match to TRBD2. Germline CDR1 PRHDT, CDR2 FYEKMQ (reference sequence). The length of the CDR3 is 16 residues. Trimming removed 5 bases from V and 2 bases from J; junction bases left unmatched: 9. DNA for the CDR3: TGTGCCAGCAGCCCCTCTAGCGGGTTGATCACAGATACGCAGTATTTT. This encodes CASSPSSGLITDTQYF.

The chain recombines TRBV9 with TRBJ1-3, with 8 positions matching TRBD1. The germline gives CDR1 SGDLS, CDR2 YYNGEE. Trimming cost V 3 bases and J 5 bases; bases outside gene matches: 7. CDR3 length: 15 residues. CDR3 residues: CASSGSRGRRNTIYF. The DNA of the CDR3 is TGTGCCAGCAGCGGAAGCAGGGGGCGTCGAAACACCATATATTTT.

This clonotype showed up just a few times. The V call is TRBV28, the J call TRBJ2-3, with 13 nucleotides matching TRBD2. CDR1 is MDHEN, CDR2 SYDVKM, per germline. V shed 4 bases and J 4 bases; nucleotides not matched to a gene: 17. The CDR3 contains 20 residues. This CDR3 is CASSSPGRILAGGPADTQYF. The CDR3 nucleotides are TGTGCCAGCAGTTCTCCGGGAAGGATACTAGCGGGAGGGCCCGCAGATACGCAGTATTTT. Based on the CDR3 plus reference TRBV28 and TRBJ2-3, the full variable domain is DVKVTQSSRYLVKRTGEKVFLECVQDMDHENMFWYRQDPGLGLRLIYFSYDVKMKEKGDIPEGYSVSREKKERFSLILESASTNQTSMYLCASSSPGRILAGGPADTQYFGPGTRLTVL.

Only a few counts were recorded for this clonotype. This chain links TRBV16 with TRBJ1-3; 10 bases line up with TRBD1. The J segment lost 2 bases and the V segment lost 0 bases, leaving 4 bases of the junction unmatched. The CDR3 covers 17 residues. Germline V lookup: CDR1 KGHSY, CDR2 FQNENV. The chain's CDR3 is CASSQSAGQGTGNTIYF. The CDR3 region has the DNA TGTGCCAGCAGCCAATCGGCGGGACAGGGGACTGGAAACACCATATATTTT.

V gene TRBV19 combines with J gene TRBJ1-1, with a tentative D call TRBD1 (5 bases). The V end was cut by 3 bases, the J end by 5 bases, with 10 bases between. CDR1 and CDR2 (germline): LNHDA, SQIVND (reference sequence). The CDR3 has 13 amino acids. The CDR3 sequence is CASSIGAWTEAFF. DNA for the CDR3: TGTGCCAGTAGTATCGGGGCTTGGACTGAAGCTTTCTTT. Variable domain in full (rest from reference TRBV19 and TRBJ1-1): DGGITQSPKYLFRKEGQNVTLSCEQNLNHDAMYWYRQDPGQGLRLIYYSQIVNDFQKGDIAEGYSVSREKKESFPLTVTSAQKNPTAFYLCASSIGAWTEAFFGQGTRLTVV.

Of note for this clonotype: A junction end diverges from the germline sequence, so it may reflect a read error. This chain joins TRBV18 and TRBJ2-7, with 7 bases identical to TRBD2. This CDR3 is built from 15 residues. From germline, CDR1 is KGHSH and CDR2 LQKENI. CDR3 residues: CASSPRREKHYERYF. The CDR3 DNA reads TGTGCCAGCTCACCGCGGCGGGAGAAACACTACGAGCGGTACTTC. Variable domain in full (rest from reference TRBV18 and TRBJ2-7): NAGVMQNPRHLVRRRGQEARLRCSPMKGHSHVYWYRQLPEEGLKFMVYLQKENIIDESGMPKERFSAEFPKEGPSILRIQQVVRGDSAAYFCASSPRREKHYERYFGPGTRLTVT.

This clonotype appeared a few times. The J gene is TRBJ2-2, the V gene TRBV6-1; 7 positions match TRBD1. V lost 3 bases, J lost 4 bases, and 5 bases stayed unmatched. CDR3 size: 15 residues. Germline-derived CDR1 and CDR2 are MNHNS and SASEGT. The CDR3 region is CASSDVTGRTGELFF. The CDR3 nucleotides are TGTGCCAGCAGTGATGTGACAGGGCGCACCGGGGAGCTGTTTTTT.

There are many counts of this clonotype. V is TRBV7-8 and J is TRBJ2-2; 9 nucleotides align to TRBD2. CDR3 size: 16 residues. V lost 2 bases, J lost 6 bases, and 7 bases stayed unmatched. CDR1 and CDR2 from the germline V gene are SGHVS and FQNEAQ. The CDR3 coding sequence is TGTGCCAGCAGCTTATCGCGCGGGAGGGCCGCCGGGGAGCTGTTTTTT. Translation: CASSLSRGRAAGELFF.

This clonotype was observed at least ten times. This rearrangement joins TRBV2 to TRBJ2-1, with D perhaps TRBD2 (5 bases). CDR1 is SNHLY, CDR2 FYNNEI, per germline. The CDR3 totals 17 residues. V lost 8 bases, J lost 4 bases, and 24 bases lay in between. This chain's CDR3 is CASRRNPGGPQYNEQFF. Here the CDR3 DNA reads TGTGCCAGCCGCCGTAACCCCGGCGGGCCGCAGTACAATGAGCAGTTCTTC.

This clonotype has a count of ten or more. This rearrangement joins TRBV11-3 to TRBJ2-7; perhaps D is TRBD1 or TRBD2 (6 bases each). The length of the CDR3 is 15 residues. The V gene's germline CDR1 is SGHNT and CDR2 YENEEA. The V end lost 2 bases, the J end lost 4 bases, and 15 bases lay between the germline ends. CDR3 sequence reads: CASSLPGANLYEQYF. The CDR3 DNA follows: TGTGCCAGCAGCTTACCGGGGGCGAACCTTTACGAGCAGTACTTC.

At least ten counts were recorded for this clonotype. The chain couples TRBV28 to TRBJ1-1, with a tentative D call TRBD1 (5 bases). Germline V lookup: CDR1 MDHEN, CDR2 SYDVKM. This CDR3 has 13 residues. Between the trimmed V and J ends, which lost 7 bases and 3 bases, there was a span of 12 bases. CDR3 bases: TGTGCCAGCAAGATCACGGGGGACACTGAAGCTTTCTTT. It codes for CASKITGDTEAFF.

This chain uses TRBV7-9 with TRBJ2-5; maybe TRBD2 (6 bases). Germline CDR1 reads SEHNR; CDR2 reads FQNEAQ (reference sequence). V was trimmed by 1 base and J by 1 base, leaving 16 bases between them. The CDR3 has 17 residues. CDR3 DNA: TGTGCCAGCAGCTTAGTCATCGTCGGGGGACTCCAAGAGACCCAGTACTTC. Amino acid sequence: CASSLVIVGGLQETQYF.

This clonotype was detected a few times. The CDR3 here is CATSRDNTATSGRPHEQYF. The CDR3 region has the DNA TGTGCCACCAGCAGAGATAATACAGCGACTAGCGGGAGACCCCACGAGCAGTACTTC. The rearrangement uses TRBV15 and TRBJ2-7, with 12 bases matching TRBD2. Germline-derived CDR1 and CDR2 are LNHNV and YYDKDF (reference sequence). The J segment lost 5 bases and the V segment lost 0 bases, leaving 14 bases of the junction unmatched. CDR3 length equals 19 residues.

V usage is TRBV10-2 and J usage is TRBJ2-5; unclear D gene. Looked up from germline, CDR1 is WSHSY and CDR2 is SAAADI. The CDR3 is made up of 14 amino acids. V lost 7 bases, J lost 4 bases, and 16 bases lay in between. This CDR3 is CASKRYREIETQYF. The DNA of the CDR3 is TGCGCCAGCAAGCGATATCGAGAAATAGAGACCCAGTACTTC.